The entry below describes one T cell receptor (beta chain). The germline V gene encodes CDR1 LNHDA and CDR2 SQIVND (reference sequence). The ends were cut back, 6 bases at V and 5 bases at J, with 16 bases in the middle. The CDR3 has 14 amino acids. This sample is drawn from a study of blood T cell repertoires in COVID-19. At the level of the study: The United States, Italy and Spain provided the acute and convalescent COVID-19 samples.

Authors' methods: For nucleated cells, counts were estimated from reference gene primer amplification. Assay used: immunoSEQ multiplex PCR; TCRdb lists only in-frame clones, some missing. The DNA was the basis for D and trimming; V, J and clone size are from that table. The sample carries some 360,000 clones, roughly 90% recorded once. Participant-reported clinical history was the basis for cohort assignment. A PCR-confirmed or clinician-diagnosed COVID-19 case had contacted exposed participants within 2 weeks of entry. Material: PBMCs or T cells enriched from blood (not recorded which). This chain connects TRBV19 to TRBJ2-5, with D possibly being TRBD2 (7 bases). This TCR was recovered from a woman in her 30s who had been exposed to COVID-19. The CDR3 DNA reads as TGTGCCAGTAGGGGGTCGGGGGGCACGGAGACCCAGTACTTC. As protein: CASRGSGGTETQYF.